The 19 T cell receptor beta chains presented below share a single source sample, sequenced in a study of shared clonotypes between healthy human individuals. Generated by immunoSEQ multiplex PCR, the TCRdb table keeps only in-frame clones and is missing some. The sample holds a few hundred thousand clones, approximately 97% seen once. The specimen sequenced was naive CD4+ T cells sorted from blood. Subset here: CD45RA+ positively selected. All receptors come from a woman in her twenties or thirties in good health.

This CDR3 is CASSLAGWNTEAFF. The CDR3 DNA reads TGTGCCAGCAGTTTAGCGGGTTGGAACACTGAAGCTTTCTTT. The V and J genes are TRBV28 and TRBJ1-1; D gene unclear. Germline CDR1 is MDHEN and CDR2 is SYDVKM. V shed 2 bases and J shed 1 base, with 8 bases lying between them. CDR3 length: 14 amino acids.

The V call is TRBV19, the J call TRBJ2-6; D might be TRBD1 (5 bases). The CDR3 runs 15 residues. Trimming took 3 bases from V and 4 from J, leaving 10 bases between them. Looked up from germline, CDR1 is LNHDA and CDR2 is SQIVND (reference sequence). CDR3 protein: CASSITGPGANVLTF. The CDR3, as DNA: TGTGCCAGTAGTATTACAGGTCCCGGGGCCAACGTCCTGACTTTC.

The rearrangement uses TRBV27 and TRBJ2-1, with D unresolved. The CDR3 has 15 amino acids. V shed 3 bases and J shed 4 bases, with 13 bases lying between them. Germline loops: CDR1 MNHEY, CDR2 SMNVEV (reference sequence). As DNA, the CDR3 is TGTGCCAGCAGTTTCGACTCAAGACGATACAATGAGCAGTTCTTC. This sequence encodes CASSFDSRRYNEQFF.

The chain joins TRBV9 to TRBJ1-1; TRBD1 might be the D (5 bases). Trimming left V 0 bases short and J 3 bases short, with 9 bases between. The CDR3 length is 14 residues. The germline V gene has CDR1 SGDLS and CDR2 YYNGEE. CDR3 region: CASSVAPRDTEAFF. CDR3 in DNA: TGTGCCAGCAGCGTAGCCCCCAGGGACACTGAAGCTTTCTTT.

The V gene is TRBV7-9, the J gene TRBJ2-7; TRBD2 aligns across 13 bases. Germline values: CDR1 SEHNR, CDR2 FQNEAQ (reference sequence). CDR3 length: 16 amino acids. The junction had 6 bases not matched to a gene; V was cut back by 4 bases and J by 3 bases. The CDR3 here is CASSSETSGRVYEQYF. The CDR3 DNA follows: TGTGCCAGCAGCTCAGAAACTAGCGGGAGGGTCTACGAGCAGTACTTC.

The chain has TRBV19 and TRBJ2-1; D call uncertain. Per the germline V gene, CDR1 is LNHDA and CDR2 is SQIVND (reference sequence). The CDR3 sequence is 12 residues long. V gave up 5 bases and J gave up 7 bases, with 9 bases separating them. CDR3 in amino acids: CASSEAWNEQFF. The CDR3 region has the DNA TGTGCCAGTAGTGAAGCATGGAATGAGCAGTTCTTC.

J is TRBJ1-5 and V is TRBV27; D remains ambiguous. The V end lost 8 bases, the J end lost 1 base, and 12 bases lay between the germline ends. The CDR3 has 14 amino acids. Germline V lookup: CDR1 MNHEY, CDR2 SMNVEV (reference sequence). DNA of the CDR3: TGTGCCAGCGCTTCTCCGTTAAGCAATCAGCCCCAGCATTTT. Translation: CASASPLSNQPQHF.

This chain connects TRBV6-1 to TRBJ2-7; TRBD2 might be the D (7 bases). This CDR3 is 15 amino acids long. Germline V gene sequence: CDR1 MNHNS, CDR2 SASEGT. Between the trimmed V and J ends, which lost 6 bases and 6 bases, there was a span of 21 bases. CDR3 sequence: CASRDFRDRGGEQYF. CDR3 DNA: TGTGCCAGCAGGGACTTCCGGGATAGGGGGGGCGAGCAGTACTTC.

The chain is built from TRBV18 and TRBJ1-4; perhaps TRBD1 as D (5 bases). The CDR3 extends over 17 amino acids. Between the trimmed V and J ends, which lost 6 bases and 1 base, there was a span of 18 bases. Germline-derived CDR1 and CDR2 are KGHSH and LQKENI. The DNA for the CDR3 is TGTGCCAGCTCGTCAGCCGGGGCGTCCTTAACTAATGAAAAACTGTTTTTT. This gives the protein CASSSAGASLTNEKLFF. Supplemented by reference TRBV18 and TRBJ1-4, the full variable domain reads NAGVMQNPRHLVRRRGQEARLRCSPMKGHSHVYWYRQLPEEGLKFMVYLQKENIIDESGMPKERFSAEFPKEGPSILRIQQVVRGDSAAYFCASSSAGASLTNEKLFFGSGTQLSVL.

The chain carries TRBV27 and TRBJ2-5, with 9 bases identical to TRBD2. The end of the DNA is better explained by TRBJ2-7, so the J call may be wrong. CDR1 and CDR2 (germline): MNHEY, SMNVEV (reference sequence). The CDR3 is made up of 15 amino acids. CDR3 sequence: CASSRAGGSSYEQYF. The CDR3 nucleotides read TGTGCCAGCAGTCGAGCGGGAGGATCCTCCTACGAGCAGTACTTC.

This clone was recorded once. The chain carries TRBV18 and TRBJ2-1, with a weak D call TRBD1 (5 bases). The CDR3 runs 14 residues. The germline V gene has CDR1 KGHSH and CDR2 LQKENI. V lost 3 bases and J lost 3, with 9 bases in between. In nucleotides, the CDR3 is TGTGCCAGCTCACCCCCGGACAACTACAATGAGCAGTTCTTC. This translates into CASSPPDNYNEQFF.

The V and J genes are TRBV28 and TRBJ1-4, with no clear D. The CDR3 runs 14 residues. Per germline, CDR1 MDHEN and CDR2 SYDVKM. V was shortened by 5 bases and J by 3 bases, with 10 bases between the two germline ends. The CDR3 sequence: CASSLSPANEKLFF. As DNA, the CDR3 is TGTGCCAGCAGTCTATCCCCGGCTAATGAAAAACTGTTTTTT. The full variable domain, with the rest looked up from reference TRBV28 and TRBJ1-4, is DVKVTQSSRYLVKRTGEKVFLECVQDMDHENMFWYRQDPGLGLRLIYFSYDVKMKEKGDIPEGYSVSREKKERFSLILESASTNQTSMYLCASSLSPANEKLFFGSGTQLSVL.

The V and J genes are TRBV28 and TRBJ1-5, with D tentatively TRBD1 (5 bases). CDR1 is MDHEN and CDR2 is SYDVKM in the germline V gene. Trimming removed 3 bases at V and 6 bases at J, with 15 bases between. CDR3 length equals 15 residues. The CDR3 region is CASSLPGGRGQPQHF. The DNA for the CDR3 is TGTGCCAGCAGTTTGCCGGGGGGTAGGGGTCAGCCCCAGCATTTT. Based on the CDR3 plus reference TRBV28 and TRBJ1-5, the full variable domain is DVKVTQSSRYLVKRTGEKVFLECVQDMDHENMFWYRQDPGLGLRLIYFSYDVKMKEKGDIPEGYSVSREKKERFSLILESASTNQTSMYLCASSLPGGRGQPQHFGDGTRLSIL.

The V call is TRBV18, the J call TRBJ2-5, with D possibly being TRBD1 (6 bases). Trimming cost V 0 bases and J 5 bases, with 13 bases left between them. Germline CDR1 and CDR2: KGHSH and LQKENI. CDR3 size: 15 residues. CDR3 sequence (DNA): TGTGCCAGCTCACCACCTCTAGGACAGTTGGAGACCCAGTACTTC. Protein: CASSPPLGQLETQYF.

The genes are TRBV11-2 and TRBJ2-7; 7 bases map to TRBD1. V trimming: 7 bases; J trimming: 4 bases; junction bases outside the gene matches: 10. In germline, CDR1 is SGHAT, CDR2 FQNNGV. The CDR3 has 14 amino acids. CDR3 nucleotides: TGTGCCAGCAACTCCGGGACAGAGAATTACGAGCAGTACTTC. Translation gives CASNSGTENYEQYF.

CDR3 nucleotide sequence: TGTGCCAGCTCACCGGGAAGGGCCCGCGACACCGGGGAGCTGTTTTTT. Amino acids: CASSPGRARDTGELFF. The V and J genes are TRBV18 and TRBJ2-2; D is undetermined. The CDR3 runs to 16 residues. The germline gives CDR1 KGHSH, CDR2 LQKENI. V shed 3 bases and J shed 3 bases, with 14 bases lying between them.

This clone was detected once. J is TRBJ1-5 and V is TRBV5-8; D gene uncertain. Germline lookup yields CDR1 SGHTS and CDR2 YDEGEE. CDR3 size: 16 residues. Deletions cut 4 bases from V and 2 bases from J, with 16 bases between. This chain's CDR3 is CASSHTRVVGNQPQHF. The CDR3 DNA sequence: TGTGCCAGCAGCCACACGAGGGTGGTAGGCAATCAGCCCCAGCATTTT.

This chain uses TRBV19 with TRBJ2-2, with a weak D call TRBD1 (8 bases). CDR3 length: 17 amino acids. Germline assignment: CDR1 LNHDA and CDR2 SQIVND (reference sequence). The V end was cut by 1 base, the J end by 3 bases, with 15 bases between. The CDR3: CASSIVRTGRDTGELFF. The DNA for the CDR3 is TGTGCCAGTAGTATAGTTCGGACAGGGAGGGACACCGGGGAGCTGTTTTTT.

The rearrangement uses TRBV28 and TRBJ2-6; possibly TRBD1 for D (6 bases). The germline CDR1 and CDR2 sequences are MDHEN and SYDVKM. The CDR3 sequence is 16 residues long. V dropped 2 bases and J dropped 0 bases, with 8 bases sitting between them. DNA for the CDR3: TGTGCCAGCAGTTTAAGGGGGATCTCTGGGGCCAACGTCCTGACTTTC. Translation gives CASSLRGISGANVLTF.